This T cell receptor beta chain is from a study of early T cells in non-severe SARS-CoV-2 infection. The length of the CDR3 is 13 residues. Germline V gene sequence: CDR1 MNHEY, CDR2 SVGAGI. V lost 6 bases and J 4 bases, leaving 10 bases between the germline ends. cDNA molecules, individually, were tagged with unique molecular identifiers. Via MiXCR, TCRdb re-called the 5' RACE reads, giving one row per CDR3 protein. Of 55,000 to 70,000 distinct CDR3 sequences listed, 4.5% to 7% are singletons. There are many counts of this clonotype. Its cognate antigen is unknown. Study-wide results and limits: Clonotype matching in VDJdb favored anti-spike CD8 responses and did not capture private and CD4 specificities.

The clonotype originates from an adult who was a healthcare worker with PCR-confirmed SARS-CoV-2 infection or an uninfected control (not recorded which). The sequenced sample consisted of whole blood. J is TRBJ2-1 and V is TRBV6-5, with D perhaps TRBD2 (6 bases). The CDR3 nucleotides are TGTGCCAGCAGGCGACGGGAGTACAATGAGCAGTTCTTC. Translated, it gives CASRRREYNEQFF.